What follows are 31 T cell receptor beta chains derived from one specimen sequenced in a study of blood T cell repertoires in COVID-19. Only in-frame clones appear in the TCRdb table, and some are missing; sequencing was by immunoSEQ multiplex PCR. The table lists approximately 330,000 clones, about 90% of them singletons. The specimen was PBMCs or T cells enriched from blood (not recorded which). The receptor source for this set is a woman aged 30 to 39 who had recovered from COVID-19.

The CDR3 spells CASSPPQGAVSGANVLTF. The CDR3 DNA follows: TGTGCCAGCTCACCACCACAGGGGGCTGTCTCTGGGGCCAACGTCCTGACTTTC. The rearrangement links TRBV18 to TRBJ2-6, with 9 bases matching TRBD1. This CDR3 has 18 residues. Germline loops: CDR1 KGHSH, CDR2 LQKENI. V shed 0 bases, J shed 0 bases, and the junction held 3 bases outside the gene matches. The full variable domain, rest sourced from reference TRBV18 and TRBJ2-6, is NAGVMQNPRHLVRRRGQEARLRCSPMKGHSHVYWYRQLPEEGLKFMVYLQKENIIDESGMPKERFSAEFPKEGPSILRIQQVVRGDSAAYFCASSPPQGAVSGANVLTFGAGSRLTVL.

V gene TRBV7-6 combines with J gene TRBJ2-1, with 11 bases lining up with TRBD2. Germline V lookup: CDR1 SGHVS, CDR2 FNYEAQ. The ends lost 3 bases at V and 2 bases at J; junction bases unmatched: 3. This CDR3 has 16 amino acids. For the CDR3, the DNA is TGTGCCAGCAGCTTCGGACTAGCGGGTACCTACAATGAGCAGTTCTTC. Translating it yields CASSFGLAGTYNEQFF.

The chain links TRBV19 to TRBJ1-3; no clear D. Germline assignment: CDR1 LNHDA and CDR2 SQIVND (reference sequence). The ends were cut back, 7 bases at V and 7 bases at J, with 20 bases in the middle. The CDR3 is made up of 15 amino acids. The DNA for the CDR3 is TGTGCCAGTAAGCTTCGGACCGATGGGAGGAACACCATATATTTT. This codes for CASKLRTDGRNTIYF.

The genes are TRBV20-1 and TRBJ2-1; 10 bases are shared with TRBD2. The CDR3 has 12 residues. V lost 3 bases and J lost 15; bases outside the gene matches: 8. Per germline, CDR1 DFQATT and CDR2 SNEGSKA (reference sequence). Here the CDR3 reads CSASQSSGRRFF. Written as DNA, the CDR3 is TGCAGTGCTAGTCAATCTAGCGGGAGAAGGTTCTTC.

The V call is TRBV28, the J call TRBJ2-7, with 10 bases that match TRBD2. The CDR3 has 15 amino acids. The germline V gene encodes CDR1 MDHEN and CDR2 SYDVKM. V gave up 4 bases and J gave up 5 bases; unmatched junction bases: 8. As DNA, the CDR3 is TGTGCCAGCAGTTCACCGGGACTAGCGTCCCACGAGCAGTACTTC. This translates into CASSSPGLASHEQYF.

This rearrangement joins TRBV24-1 to TRBJ2-2; TRBD1 matches at 7 bases. V dropped 6 bases and J dropped 4; count of bases not matched to a gene: 10. Germline loops: CDR1 KGHDR, CDR2 SFDVKD. This CDR3 spans 16 amino acids. The CDR3 bases are TGTGCCACCAGTACTGGGACAGCTATGATCACCGGGGAGCTGTTTTTT. Its protein product is CATSTGTAMITGELFF.

This clone was seen just once. This chain uses TRBV10-1 with TRBJ2-1; D is possibly TRBD2 (6 bases). Trimming stripped 3 bases from V and 7 bases from J, with 13 bases between. The CDR3 spans 14 residues. Germline V gene lookup returns CDR1 WNHNN and CDR2 SYGVQD (reference sequence). The chain's CDR3 is CASSDGGIVNEQFF. The CDR3 nucleotides are TGCGCCAGCAGTGATGGGGGGATAGTAAATGAGCAGTTCTTC.

This clone appeared once. The chain recombines TRBV6-5 with TRBJ1-2, with D tentatively TRBD1 (5 bases). V lost 8 bases to trimming and J lost 1 base, with 17 bases between them. The CDR3 runs 15 residues. CDR1 and CDR2 (germline): MNHEY, SVGAGI. The CDR3 sequence is CASGGGPAFNYGYTF. CDR3 bases: TGTGCCAGCGGGGGGGGTCCGGCCTTTAACTATGGCTACACCTTC.

This rearrangement joins TRBV28 to TRBJ1-5; no clear D gene. The CDR3 consists of 14 residues. V was trimmed by 4 bases and J by 0 bases, leaving 7 bases between them. Germline V gene lookup returns CDR1 MDHEN and CDR2 SYDVKM. The CDR3: CASSSGNSNQPQHF. CDR3 coding DNA: TGTGCCAGCAGTTCAGGAAATAGCAATCAGCCCCAGCATTTT. The entire variable domain, with the rest obtained from reference TRBV28 and TRBJ1-5, is as follows: DVKVTQSSRYLVKRTGEKVFLECVQDMDHENMFWYRQDPGLGLRLIYFSYDVKMKEKGDIPEGYSVSREKKERFSLILESASTNQTSMYLCASSSGNSNQPQHFGDGTRLSIL.

V gene TRBV29-1 combines with J gene TRBJ2-2; D is ambiguous. CDR1 SQVTM and CDR2 ANQGSEA come from the germline V gene. The ends were cut back, 6 bases at V and 7 bases at J, with 12 bases in the middle. This CDR3 is built from 12 residues. This CDR3 is CSVRPADGELFF. Here the CDR3 DNA reads TGCAGCGTAAGGCCGGCGGACGGGGAGCTGTTTTTT.

The chain carries TRBV19 and TRBJ1-4, with D maybe TRBD1 (5 bases). Trimming shortened V by 9 bases and J by 5 bases, and 10 bases separated the two germline ends. Germline V gene lookup returns CDR1 LNHDA and CDR2 SQIVND (reference sequence). The CDR3 is 12 residues long. The CDR3 DNA reads TGTGCCAGCAGGGACTTAAATGAAAAACTGTTTTTT. Residues: CASRDLNEKLFF.

The J gene is TRBJ2-1, the V gene TRBV27; D may be TRBD2 (5 bases). This CDR3 is built from 15 residues. The germline CDR1 and CDR2 sequences are MNHEY and SMNVEV (reference sequence). The V gene lost 0 bases and the J gene lost 4 bases, with 10 bases spanning the gap. The CDR3 coding sequence is TGTGCCAGCAGTTTATCGGCGATAGCGTACAATGAGCAGTTCTTC. Protein: CASSLSAIAYNEQFF.

This chain links TRBV9 with TRBJ2-5; TRBD1 matches 8 bases. Per the germline V gene, CDR1 is SGDLS and CDR2 is YYNGEE. J was trimmed by 6 bases and V by 3 bases; bases with no gene match: 19. The CDR3 extends over 18 amino acids. CDR3 DNA: TGTGCCAGCAGCGGATCAGAGGTGGCGGGACAGGACTCCCAGACCCAGTACTTC. This translates into CASSGSEVAGQDSQTQYF.

The chain has TRBV6-5 and TRBJ2-7, with D uncertain. The V and J ends lost 1 base and 1 base respectively, with 11 bases between them. Germline values: CDR1 MNHEY, CDR2 SVGAGI. The CDR3 extends over 15 amino acids. The CDR3 reads CASSYFPRSSYEQYF. The CDR3 coding sequence is TGTGCCAGCAGTTACTTTCCTAGATCGTCCTACGAGCAGTACTTC.

The genes are TRBV7-6 and TRBJ2-2; tentatively, D is TRBD2 (7 bases). Per germline, CDR1 SGHVS and CDR2 FNYEAQ. The CDR3 is made up of 16 amino acids. Trimming stripped 1 base from V and 0 bases from J, with 9 bases between. CDR3 amino acids: CASSLGGGANTGELFF. In DNA, the CDR3 is TGTGCCAGCAGCTTAGGGGGGGGCGCGAACACCGGGGAGCTGTTTTTT.

The chain joins TRBV5-6 to TRBJ2-7; 7 positions match TRBD1. This CDR3 has 14 residues. Germline CDR1 reads SGHDT; CDR2 reads YYEEEE. The V segment lost 1 base and the J segment 0 bases; nucleotides outside the gene matches: 1. CDR3 nucleotides: TGTGCCAGCAGCTTGACAGGGGTCTCCTACGAGCAGTACTTC. The encoded protein is CASSLTGVSYEQYF.

This sequence joins TRBV29-1 and TRBJ2-1; perhaps TRBD1 as D (5 bases). CDR3 length: 16 residues. Deletions cut 5 bases from V and 6 bases from J, with 23 bases between. The germline V gene encodes CDR1 SQVTM and CDR2 ANQGSEA. The CDR3 DNA reads TGCAGCGTTTTACGGTATTGGGGCGAGACTGTCAATGAGCAGTTCTTC. It is translated as CSVLRYWGETVNEQFF.

The rearrangement uses TRBV9 and TRBJ1-1; TRBD1 might be the D (6 bases). Per germline, CDR1 SGDLS and CDR2 YYNGEE. V lost 3 bases and J 3 bases, leaving 15 bases between the germline ends. This CDR3 has 15 amino acids. CDR3 loop: CASSALWGLDTEAFF. The CDR3 region has the DNA TGTGCCAGCAGCGCCCTTTGGGGGCTGGACACTGAAGCTTTCTTT.

The V call is TRBV5-5, the J call TRBJ2-7; TRBD2 matches at 16 bases. From germline, CDR1 is SGHKS and CDR2 YYEKEE (reference sequence). CDR3 length equals 19 residues. Trimming removed 3 bases from V and 3 bases from J; junction bases left unmatched: 12. CDR3 in amino acids: CASSYKAGGLAGGFYEQYF. CDR3 DNA sequence: TGTGCCAGCAGCTATAAAGCGGGGGGACTAGCGGGAGGGTTCTACGAGCAGTACTTC.

This chain joins TRBV3-1 (or the pseudogene TRBV3-2) and TRBJ2-3; TRBD2 matches 7 bases. The CDR3 loop spans 16 amino acids. CDR1 is LGHDT and CDR2 is YNNKEL in the germline V gene (reference sequence). V dropped 2 bases and J dropped 3; count of bases not matched to a gene: 8. The CDR3 here is CASSQNSGWITDTQYF. CDR3 in DNA: TGTGCCAGCAGCCAAAATAGCGGGTGGATTACAGATACGCAGTATTTT.

The chain employs TRBV19 and TRBJ2-7; TRBD2 is a possible D gene (5 bases). V was clipped by 4 bases and J by 5 bases, with 15 bases between them. Germline V gives CDR1 LNHDA, CDR2 SQIVND (reference sequence). This CDR3 is built from 14 residues. This CDR3 reads CASSRGFGSHEQYF. DNA of the CDR3: TGTGCCAGTAGTAGAGGGTTCGGTTCCCACGAGCAGTACTTC.

The chain uses TRBV30 and TRBJ1-2; TRBD1 matches at 11 bases. CDR1 is GTSNPN, CDR2 SVGIG, per germline (reference sequence). Losses at the gene ends were 3 bases for V and 8 bases for J; bases not matched to a gene: 5. This CDR3 spans 13 amino acids. This chain's CDR3 is CAWRGQGAGGYTF. In nucleotides, the CDR3 is TGTGCCTGGAGAGGACAGGGGGCAGGAGGCTACACCTTC. Drawing the rest from reference TRBV30 and TRBJ1-2, the complete variable domain is SQTIHQWPATLVQPVGSPLSLECTVEGTSNPNLYWYRQAAGRGLQLLFYSVGIGQISSEVPQNLSASRPQDRQFILSSKKLLLSDSGFYLCAWRGQGAGGYTFGSGTRLTVV.

The J gene is TRBJ2-1, the V gene TRBV5-1, with a tentative D call TRBD2 (5 bases). Germline-derived CDR1 and CDR2 are SGHRS and YFSETQ. This CDR3 region has 14 residues. Trimming left V 4 bases short and J 6 bases short, with 14 bases between. The CDR3: CASSENVRGNEQFF. CDR3 coding DNA: TGCGCCAGCAGCGAAAATGTTCGGGGCAATGAGCAGTTCTTC.

The chain is built from TRBV7-2 and TRBJ1-1, with 7 bases that match TRBD1. Germline V gene lookup returns CDR1 SGHTA and CDR2 FQGNSA. This CDR3 is 13 amino acids long. V trimming: 5 bases; J trimming: 4 bases; junction bases outside the gene matches: 4. The CDR3 DNA reads TGTGCCAGCAGCCAGGGGGTAGGCACTGAAGCTTTCTTT. As protein: CASSQGVGTEAFF.

This clone occurred once. The chain links TRBV27 to TRBJ2-1, with TRBD1 matching 7 bases. This CDR3 has 16 residues. The trim removed 3 bases at V and 16 bases at J, leaving 21 bases unmatched. Germline V gene lookup returns CDR1 MNHEY and CDR2 SMNVEV (reference sequence). The CDR3 DNA reads TGTGCCAGCAGTTTTAGTGTGATTGGACAGGCCGAATTACTCTTCTTC. The encoded protein is CASSFSVIGQAELLFF.

In its sample, this clone was seen once. The J gene is TRBJ1-2, the V gene TRBV2; the D gene is possibly TRBD1 (6 bases). In germline, CDR1 is SNHLY, CDR2 FYNNEI. The CDR3 covers 12 residues. V was shortened by 8 bases and J by 7 bases, with 14 bases between the two germline ends. CDR3 nucleotides: TGTGCCAGCCCTCAGAGGGGGGGTGGCTACACCTTC. Protein: CASPQRGGGYTF.

The rearrangement joins TRBV29-1 to TRBJ2-6; a weak D match, TRBD2 (6 bases). This CDR3 comprises 16 residues. Germline assignment: CDR1 SQVTM and CDR2 ANQGSEA. Trimming took off 5 bases at V and 1 base at J, with 15 bases between the two ends. Here the CDR3 reads CSVLEGPVSGANVLTF. The CDR3 DNA reads TGCAGCGTTTTGGAGGGGCCGGTTTCTGGGGCCAACGTCCTGACTTTC.

V is TRBV7-3 and J is TRBJ1-2; the match to TRBD1 covers 10 bases. The length of the CDR3 is 17 residues. Germline V gives CDR1 SGHTA, CDR2 FQGTGA. After removal of 5 bases from V and 5 bases from J, the junction contained 14 bases not matched to a gene. The CDR3 is CASSPPLGDRGWYGYTF. The CDR3 nucleotides are TGTGCCAGCAGCCCCCCGTTGGGGGACAGGGGTTGGTATGGCTACACCTTC.

This clone was seen once. The CDR3 coding sequence is TGCGCCAGCAGCCAAGATCATGAGCGGGAGACGGCCAAAAACATTCAGTACTTC. Translated: CASSQDHERETAKNIQYF. The chain is built from TRBV4-1 and TRBJ2-4, with 8 bases aligning to TRBD2. This CDR3 comprises 18 residues. Germline V gives CDR1 MGHRA, CDR2 YSYEKL. After removal of 0 bases from V and 1 base from J, the junction contained 8 bases not matched to a gene.

The chain employs TRBV19 and TRBJ1-6, with a weak D call TRBD1 (5 bases). The germline V gene has CDR1 LNHDA and CDR2 SQIVND (reference sequence). The germline V and J ends were trimmed by 2 bases and 10 bases, with 12 bases remaining between them. The CDR3 contains 14 residues. CDR3 residues: CASSIPGYSSPLHF. In nucleotides, the CDR3 is TGTGCCAGTAGTATACCAGGGTACAGCTCACCCCTCCACTTT.

The rearrangement links TRBV27 to TRBJ2-7; no clear D. The CDR3 spans 13 residues. Germline V lookup: CDR1 MNHEY, CDR2 SMNVEV (reference sequence). Trimming took 0 bases from V and 7 from J, leaving 10 bases between them. CDR3 loop: CASSLSFTMEQYF. Written as DNA, the CDR3 is TGTGCCAGCAGTTTATCGTTTACTATGGAGCAGTACTTC.